This TCR beta chain was captured by sequencing in a study of early T cells in non-severe SARS-CoV-2 infection. The CDR3 is 17 amino acids. Germline CDR1 reads SGDLS; CDR2 reads YYNGEE. Losses at the gene ends were 1 base for V and 7 bases for J; bases not matched to a gene: 10. In this sample, this clonotype turned up a few times. What it binds is unknown. Unique molecular identifiers tagged individual cDNA molecules. TCRdb passed the 5' RACE reads through MiXCR, listing each CDR3 protein once. Here the sample spans about 69,000 distinct CDR3 sequences, roughly 13% being singletons. General study results and limits: Comparison of clonotypes with VDJdb favored anti-spike CD8 responses while missing private and CD4 specificities.

This sequence joins TRBV9 and TRBJ2-6; 8 bases map to TRBD2. The clonotype comes from an adult who was a healthcare worker with PCR-confirmed SARS-CoV-2 infection or an uninfected control (not recorded which). Specimen: whole blood. Here the CDR3 reads CASSVSVQRGLANVLTF. The CDR3 DNA is TGTGCCAGCAGCGTATCAGTTCAGCGGGGGCTAGCCAACGTCCTGACTTTC.